Listed below are T cell receptor beta chains from one sample, sequenced in a study of early T cells in non-severe SARS-CoV-2 infection. TCRdb reprocessed the 5' RACE reads via MiXCR and lists one record per CDR3 protein. There are approximately 71,000 distinct CDR3 sequences in the sample; roughly 12% occur only once, and about 4.5% lies in the top ten. The sequenced material came from whole blood. The origin of the receptors is an adult who was a healthcare worker with PCR-confirmed SARS-CoV-2 infection or an uninfected control (not recorded which). CDR3s include the opening cysteine and the closing phenylalanine or tryptophan. D genes are given only for firm matches. Clone size, where shown, is once, few, many, or a class for clones that have expanded.

clone size | J gene | V gene | D gene | CDR3 protein | CDR3 DNA
- | TRBJ2-3 | TRBV5-4 | TRBD1 | CASSPGQGAGDTQYF | TGTGCCAGCAGCCCGGGACAGGGGGCCGGAGATACGCAGTATTTT
many | TRBJ1-4 | TRBV19 | - | CASRPDRSLNEKLFF | TGTGCCAGTAGGCCCGACCGGTCCCTCAATGAAAAACTGTTTTTT
few | TRBJ2-7 | TRBV28 | - | CASSNSDEQYF | TGTGCCAGCAGCAACTCTGACGAGCAGTACTTC
few | TRBJ1-1 | TRBV12-3/TRBV12-4 | TRBD1 | CASKPGQGKYNTEAFF | TGTGCCAGCAAACCGGGACAGGGTAAATATAATACTGAAGCTTTCTTT
- | TRBJ2-3 | TRBV2 | - | CASSNSQARASTDTQYF | TGTGCCAGCAGTAACTCACAGGCGCGTGCTAGCACAGATACGCAGTATTTT
few | TRBJ2-1 | TRBV4-1 | - | CASSPGLLLADEQFF | TGCGCCAGCAGCCCTGGACTACTCCTTGCGGATGAGCAGTTCTTC
- | TRBJ1-1 | TRBV14 | - | CASSQDTRRGAFF | TGTGCCAGCAGCCAAGATACAAGGCGTGGGGCTTTCTTT
- | TRBJ2-1 | TRBV6-1 | TRBD2 | CARNLSGRAEAYNEQFF | TGTGCCAGGAACCTTAGCGGGAGGGCCGAGGCCTACAATGAGCAGTTCTTC
few | TRBJ2-3 | TRBV29-1 | - | CSVARLDSLTDTQYF | TGCAGCGTTGCCCGTTTGGACAGTCTCACAGATACGCAGTATTTT
- | TRBJ2-7 | TRBV6-5 | TRBD2 | CASRAAGMVEQYF | TGTGCCAGCAGAGCAGCGGGAATGGTCGAGCAGTACTTC
few | TRBJ2-1 | TRBV3-1 | TRBD2 | CASSLHTPGGTYQFF | TGTGCCAGCAGCCTTCACACGCCCGGGGGGACTTATCAGTTCTTC
many | TRBJ1-5 | TRBV30 | - | CAWSPKRTDSNQPQHF | TGTGCCTGGAGTCCAAAGCGGACAGATAGCAATCAGCCCCAGCATTTT
- | TRBJ1-5 | TRBV5-3 | - | CARSHPYRAGNQPQHF | TGTGCCAGAAGCCACCCATACAGGGCGGGCAATCAGCCCCAGCATTTT
few | TRBJ2-1 | TRBV24-1 | - | CATSDLDNDRNHNEQFF | TGTGCCACCAGTGATCTAGACAACGACAGGAACCACAATGAGCAGTTCTTC
- | TRBJ2-1 | TRBV24-1 | TRBD1 | CATSDRAPGQGYNEQFF | TGTGCCACCAGTGACCGCGCCCCGGGACAGGGTTACAATGAGCAGTTCTTC
- | TRBJ1-2 | TRBV30 | TRBD1 | CAWSPGQSYGYTF | TGTGCCTGGAGTCCGGGACAGTCCTATGGCTACACCTTC
few | TRBJ2-1 | TRBV11-1 | - | CASSLVTGVRTNEQFF | TGTGCCAGCAGCTTAGTGACCGGGGTCCGCACCAATGAGCAGTTCTTC
- | TRBJ2-3 | TRBV20-1 | - | CSAASPGGLTDTQYF | TGCAGTGCTGCTTCCCCCGGGGGCCTCACAGATACGCAGTATTTT
many | TRBJ2-1 | TRBV9 | - | CASSVRIQPYNEQFF | TGTGCCAGCAGCGTACGAATCCAACCTTACAATGAGCAGTTCTTC
many | TRBJ1-4 | TRBV3-1 | - | CASALEGEKLFF | TGTGCCAGCGCCTTGGAAGGCGAAAAACTGTTTTTT
many | TRBJ2-5 | TRBV11-2 | - | CASAPEVGPSSTQYF | TGTGCCAGCGCTCCCGAGGTGGGGCCCAGTAGCACCCAGTACTTC
few | TRBJ2-3 | TRBV5-1 | - | CASSAGIRTDTQYF | TGCGCCAGCAGCGCCGGGATTCGCACAGATACGCAGTATTTT
few | TRBJ2-6 | TRBV13 | TRBD1 | CASSSSPGTGVSGANVLTF | TGTGCCAGCAGCTCCTCTCCCGGGACAGGGGTCTCTGGGGCCAACGTCCTGACTTTC
few | TRBJ2-1 | TRBV27 | - | CASSSPMVGWGEQFF | TGTGCCAGCAGTTCCCCCATGGTTGGCTGGGGTGAGCAGTTCTTC
- | TRBJ2-1 | TRBV7-9 | TRBD1 | CASSLFLRRTGVYNEQFF | TGTGCCAGCAGCTTATTCTTGCGGCGGACAGGAGTATACAATGAGCAGTTCTTC
- | TRBJ2-2 | TRBV7-9 | TRBD2 | CASSLDGTSAHSNTGELFF | TGTGCCAGCAGCTTAGATGGGACTAGCGCACATTCGAACACCGGGGAGCTGTTTTTT
- | TRBJ2-3 | TRBV5-1 | - | CASSLEGGRSTDTQYF | TGCGCCAGCAGCTTGGAAGGCGGGCGCAGCACAGATACGCAGTATTTT
many | TRBJ2-1 | TRBV24-1 | - | CATSAGSNEEQFF | TGTGCCACCAGTGCCGGCTCCAATGAGGAGCAGTTCTTC
many | TRBJ2-3 | TRBV12-5 | TRBD1 | CASGRPDRGGADTQYF | TGTGCTAGTGGTAGACCGGACAGGGGAGGAGCAGATACGCAGTATTTT
- | TRBJ2-1 | TRBV12-3/TRBV12-4 | TRBD2 | CASIKAGTSGSLGSEQFF | TGTGCCAGCATCAAGGCCGGGACTAGCGGGAGTTTGGGTAGTGAGCAGTTCTTC
- | TRBJ2-2 | TRBV2 | - | CASRTDTGELFF | TGTGCCAGCAGGACGGACACCGGGGAGCTGTTTTTT
- | TRBJ2-3 | TRBV19 | - | CASSIEGTNTQYF | TGTGCCAGTAGTATCGAGGGGACAAATACGCAGTATTTT
few | TRBJ1-5 | TRBV20-1 | TRBD1 | CSARHRGDQPQHF | TGCAGTGCTAGACACAGGGGAGATCAGCCCCAGCATTTT
many | TRBJ2-7 | TRBV29-1 | TRBD2 | CSVRPGGSHEQYF | TGCAGCGTGAGACCGGGAGGGTCCCACGAGCAGTACTTC
many | TRBJ2-5 | TRBV6-5 | - | CASSYSGGAETQYF | TGTGCCAGCAGTTACTCCGGGGGCGCGGAGACCCAGTACTTC
many | TRBJ2-2 | TRBV10-3 | - | CATTNRANGELFF | TGTGCCACTACCAACAGGGCTAACGGGGAGCTGTTTTTT
many | TRBJ1-1 | TRBV5-5 | - | CASTLRPNTEAFF | TGTGCCAGCACCCTTCGCCCGAACACTGAAGCTTTCTTT
- | TRBJ1-6 | TRBV27 | - | CASSDEVLGLRSYSPLHF | TGTGCCAGCAGTGATGAGGTGTTGGGGTTGCGCAGTTATTCACCCCTCCACTTT
many | TRBJ1-5 | TRBV6-1 | - | CASRRDWGRISGNQPQHF | TGTGCCAGCAGGAGGGATTGGGGCAGGATTTCGGGCAATCAGCCCCAGCATTTT
- | TRBJ1-4 | TRBV5-1 | - | CASSWRKEEKLFF | TGCGCCAGCAGTTGGAGGAAGGAGGAAAAACTGTTTTTT
many | TRBJ2-5 | TRBV19 | - | CASSAREGQTQYF | TGTGCCAGTAGTGCCCGTGAGGGACAGACCCAGTACTTC
many | TRBJ2-1 | TRBV11-2 | TRBD2 | CASSTPGLARADNEQFF | TGTGCCAGCAGTACCCCGGGACTAGCGAGGGCAGACAATGAGCAGTTCTTC